This T cell receptor beta chain was obtained from a study of long-term antiretroviral therapy in people with HIV. A v3.0 immunoSEQ assay was performed at survey level. Produced via immunoSEQ multiplex PCR; TCRdb's table is partial and in-frame only. The profile shows tens of thousands of clones, 65% to 85% of them singletons. A minimum of one pre-ART and two post-ART PBMC samples existed for each donor. The source is a man aged 25-45 years with HIV. Sample: unsorted PBMCs, taken 2.7 to 2.8 years after starting antiretroviral therapy.

The CDR3 nucleotides are TGTGCCAGTAGTATAGGGCACTTCTCTGGAAACACCATATATTTT. The encoded protein is CASSIGHFSGNTIYF. The chain joins TRBV19 to TRBJ1-3; D is unclear. CDR3 length: 15 residues. The V end was cut by 1 base, the J end by 0 bases, with 7 bases between. The germline gives CDR1 LNHDA, CDR2 SQIVND (reference sequence).